The present T cell receptor beta chain was sequenced within a study of blood T cell repertoires in COVID-19. Study details: There were acute and convalescent COVID-19 samples, and they came from the United States, Italy and Spain.

Here immunoSEQ multiplex PCR was the method, and the copy in TCRdb shows in-frame clones only, minus some. Here the sample spans hundreds of thousands of clones, 88% being singletons. The participants were between about 18 and 100 years old and came from some 23 US areas. Allocation to cohorts depended on clinical history reported by the participants. V lost 5 bases, J lost 6 bases, and 23 bases lay in between. This CDR3 has 16 residues. Germline V CDR1 and CDR2: LNHDA, SQIVND (reference sequence). This rearrangement joins TRBV19 to TRBJ2-7; D perhaps matches TRBD2 (7 bases). Sequencing was carried out using PBMCs or T cells enriched from blood (not recorded which). This receptor was taken from a woman aged 40-49 years with acute COVID-19. The CDR3 nucleotides are TGTGCCAGTAGTGCCCCGCCGGGCAGGGGAGGGATCGAGCAGTACTTC. Protein product: CASSAPPGRGGIEQYF.